This TCR beta chain was sequenced in a study of blood T cell repertoires in COVID-19. Study background: Spain, Italy and the United States supplied samples that represented acute and convalescent COVID-19. PBMCs, B-cell-depleted T cells, or T cells were the source of the cDNA or gDNA that made up the material.

As originally analysed: Scientists estimated how many nucleated cells there were by amplifying reference gene primers. The repertoire was sequenced with immunoSEQ multiplex PCR; TCRdb's copy has only in-frame clones and lacks some. Clone size and V and J calls were adopted from that table, with D and trimming inferred from the DNA. The sample shows about 270,000 clones, about 85% of them seen only once. This clone was detected once. CDR1 KGHSH and CDR2 LQKENI come from the germline V gene. V lost 6 bases, J lost 4 bases, and 10 bases lay in between. The CDR3 length is 13 residues. This TCR was sampled from a woman aged 45-65 years with active or convalescent COVID-19. This chain joins TRBV18 and TRBJ1-3, with D possibly being TRBD1 (6 bases). Sequencing was performed on peripheral blood. The CDR3 reads CASSLGQGNTIYF. DNA for the CDR3: TGTGCCAGCTCCCTAGGACAGGGAAACACCATATATTTT.